These T cell receptor beta chains were read from a single sample in a study of blood T cell repertoires in COVID-19. Here immunoSEQ multiplex PCR was the method, and the copy in TCRdb shows in-frame clones only, minus some. The sample yields approximately 90,000 clones, approximately 84% seen once. The sequenced material came from peripheral blood. These receptors originate from a man of 80 years or more with active or convalescent COVID-19. CDR3s include the opening cysteine and the closing phenylalanine or tryptophan. The order of the fields is clone size, D gene, J gene, V gene, CDR3 protein, CDR3 DNA. D genes are given only for firm matches. Rows may omit the clone size; those that give it use once, few, many or a size class.

>.|.|TRBJ1-5|TRBV2
CASSEVTRSNQPQHF
TGTGCCAGCAGTGAAGTCACGAGAAGCAATCAGCCCCAGCATTTT
>few|.|TRBJ1-2|TRBV4-1
CASSQDRSGRVHYGYTF
TGCGCCAGCAGCCAAGATCGTTCAGGCAGGGTACACTATGGCTACACCTTC
>few|TRBD1|TRBJ1-2|TRBV3-1/TRBV3-2
CASSQYDRGIYGYTF
TGTGCCAGCAGCCAATACGACAGGGGAATTTATGGCTACACCTTC
>.|.|TRBJ2-1|TRBV7-9
CASSLRPGARGEQFF
TGTGCCAGCAGCTTACGGCCAGGGGCTCGGGGTGAGCAGTTCTTC
>.|.|TRBJ1-3|TRBV5-1
CASSLSGREENTIYF
TGCGCCAGCAGCTTGTCTGGCCGAGAGGAAAACACCATATATTTT
>.|TRBD2|TRBJ2-3|TRBV5-1
CASSLLLGLEADTQYF
TGCGCCAGCAGCTTGTTGCTGGGACTAGAAGCAGATACGCAGTATTTT
>.|.|TRBJ2-7|TRBV2
CATGLILSYEQYF
TGTGCCACAGGACTTATCCTCTCCTACGAGCAGTACTTC
>.|.|TRBJ2-7|TRBV10-3
CAISEGGRQGMAEQYF
TGTGCCATCAGTGAGGGGGGGAGACAGGGTATGGCCGAGCAGTACTTC
>.|.|TRBJ1-4|TRBV7-6
CASSLAEEYATNEKLFF
TGTGCCAGCAGCTTAGCGGAGGAGTATGCAACTAATGAAAAACTGTTTTTT
>.|TRBD2|TRBJ2-5|TRBV6-2/TRBV6-3
CASSPAGPRAQETQYF
TGTGCCAGCAGTCCAGCGGGGCCGCGCGCCCAAGAGACCCAGTACTTC
>.|TRBD2|TRBJ2-5|TRBV13
CASSFRRLAGGLGTQYF
TGTGCCAGCAGCTTTCGTCGGCTAGCGGGGGGGCTGGGGACCCAGTACTTC
>.|.|TRBJ1-2|TRBV28
CASQWQGRSLYTF
TGTGCCAGCCAGTGGCAGGGCAGATCCCTCTACACCTTC
>.|TRBD1|TRBJ2-5|TRBV3-1/TRBV3-2
CASSHRRGQETQYF
TGTGCCAGCAGCCATCGCAGGGGGCAGGAGACCCAGTACTTC
>.|TRBD2|TRBJ2-1|TRBV9
CASSHLGRGGGSNEQFF
TGTGCCAGCAGCCATCTCGGGCGGGGGGGCGGAAGCAATGAGCAGTTCTTC